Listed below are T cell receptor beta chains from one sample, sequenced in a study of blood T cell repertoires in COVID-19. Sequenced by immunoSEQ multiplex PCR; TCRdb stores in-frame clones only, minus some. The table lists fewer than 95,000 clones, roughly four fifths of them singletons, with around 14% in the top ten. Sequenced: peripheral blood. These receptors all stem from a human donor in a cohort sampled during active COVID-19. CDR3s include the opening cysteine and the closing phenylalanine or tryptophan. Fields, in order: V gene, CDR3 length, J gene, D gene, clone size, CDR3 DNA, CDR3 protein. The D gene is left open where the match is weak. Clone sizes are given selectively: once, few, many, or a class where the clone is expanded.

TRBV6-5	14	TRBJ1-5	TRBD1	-	TGTGCCAGCAGGGGAACAGGGGGCAATCAGCCCCAGCATTTT	CASRGTGGNQPQHF
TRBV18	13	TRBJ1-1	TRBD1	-	TGTGCCAGCTCACCGGGACAGGGGACTGAAGCTTTCTTT	CASSPGQGTEAFF
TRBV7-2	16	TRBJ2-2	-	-	TGTGCCAGCAGCCCCGGAACTCTGGGGCACACCGGGGAGCTGTTTTTT	CASSPGTLGHTGELFF
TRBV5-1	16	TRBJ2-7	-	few	TGCGCCAGCAGCTGGGAGGGGACAGGCCGTTCCTACGAGCAGTACTTC	CASSWEGTGRSYEQYF
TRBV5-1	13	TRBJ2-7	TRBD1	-	TGCGCCAGCAGCCTGGGACAGTCATACGAGCAGTACTTC	CASSLGQSYEQYF
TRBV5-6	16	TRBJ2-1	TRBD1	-	TGTGCCAGCAGCTTGTATGGACAGGGATTGAACAATGAGCAGTTCTTC	CASSLYGQGLNNEQFF
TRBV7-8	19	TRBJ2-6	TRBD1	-	TGTGCCAGCAGCTTATACCCGGGACAGGGTACCTCTGGGGCCAACGTCCTGACTTTC	CASSLYPGQGTSGANVLTF
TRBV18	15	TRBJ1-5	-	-	TGTGCCAGCTCACCCGGCATGACAGGAAATCAGCCCCAGCATTTT	CASSPGMTGNQPQHF
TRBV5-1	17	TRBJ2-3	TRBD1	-	TGCGCCAGCAGCAGGTTAGGAACGGGACAGGGACGGGATACGCAGTATTTT	CASSRLGTGQGRDTQYF
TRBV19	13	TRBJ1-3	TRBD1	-	TGTGCCACCCAAGACAGGGACGGAGACACCATATATTTT	CATQDRDGDTIYF
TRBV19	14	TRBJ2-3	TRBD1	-	TGTGCCAGTTCCGGACAGGGTAGGGCGGATACGCAGTATTTT	CASSGQGRADTQYF
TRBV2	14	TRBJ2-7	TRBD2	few	TGTGCCAGCAGTCCCCCGGGACTAGCGGGGGGTCAGTACTTC	CASSPPGLAGGQYF
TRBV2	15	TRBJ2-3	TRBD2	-	TGTGCCAGCGGGATTAGCGGGGGAGGCACAGATACGCAGTATTTT	CASGISGGGTDTQYF
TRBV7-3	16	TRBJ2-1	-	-	TGTGCCAGCAGCTTATCAAGACCGGGAGCCCCAGGTGAGCAGTTCTTC	CASSLSRPGAPGEQFF
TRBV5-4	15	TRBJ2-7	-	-	TGTGCCAGCAGCTTGGGGTCGGGGGTCTCCTACGAGCAGTACTTC	CASSLGSGVSYEQYF
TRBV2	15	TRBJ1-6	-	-	TGTGCCAGCAGTGCGGGGGTGCCAAGTAATTCACCCCTCCACTTT	CASSAGVPSNSPLHF
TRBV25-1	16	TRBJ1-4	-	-	TGTGCCAGCAGTGACGGTTGGAACAGCCAACTTGAAAAACTGTTTTTT	CASSDGWNSQLEKLFF
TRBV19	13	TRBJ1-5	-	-	TGTGCCAGCGCCCAGGGTCAGCGTCAGCCCCAGCATTTT	CASAQGQRQPQHF
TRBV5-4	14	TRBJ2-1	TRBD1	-	TGTGCCAGCATGCGGACAGGTTCCTACAATGAGCAGTTCTTC	CASMRTGSYNEQFF
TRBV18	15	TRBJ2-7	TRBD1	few	TGTGCCAGCTCACCAACAGGGGACAACAACTACGAGCAGTACTTC	CASSPTGDNNYEQYF
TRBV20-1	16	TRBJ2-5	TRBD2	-	TGCAGTGCTAGTAGTTCGAGCGGGGGAATTCGAGAGACCCAGTACTTC	CSASSSSGGIRETQYF
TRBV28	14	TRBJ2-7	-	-	TGTGCCAGCAGTTCGACCCACGGACTCTACGAGCAGTACTTC	CASSSTHGLYEQYF
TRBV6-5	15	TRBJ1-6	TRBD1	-	TGTGCCAGCAGTACACAGGGGGCTGGGAATTCACCCCTCCACTTT	CASSTQGAGNSPLHF
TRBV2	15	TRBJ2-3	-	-	TGTGCCAGCAGTCAGGGGACAACTACTACAGATACGCAGTATTTT	CASSQGTTTTDTQYF
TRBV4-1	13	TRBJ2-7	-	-	TGCGCCAGCAGCCAAGGACAGCTATACGAGCAGTACTTC	CASSQGQLYEQYF
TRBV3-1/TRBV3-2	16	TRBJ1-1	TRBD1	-	TGTGCCAGCAGCCAAGCCTGGACAGGGGGCTTGAGGGAAGCTTTCTTT	CASSQAWTGGLREAFF
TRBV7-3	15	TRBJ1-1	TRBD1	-	TGTGCCAGCAGCCTACAGGGGGCCGCCGGGACTGAAGCTTTCTTT	CASSLQGAAGTEAFF
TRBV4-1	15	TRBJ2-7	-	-	TGCGCCAGCAGCCAAGCCCCGGGGGTCTCCTACGAGCAGTACTTC	CASSQAPGVSYEQYF
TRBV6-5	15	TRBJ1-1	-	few	TGTGCCAGCACCGAGAAGAGGGCCCCGGGGACTGAAGCTTTCTTT	CASTEKRAPGTEAFF
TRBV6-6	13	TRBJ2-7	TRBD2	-	TGTGCCAGCAGGGGTAGCGGGATCTACGAGCAGTACTTC	CASRGSGIYEQYF
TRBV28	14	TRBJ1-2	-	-	TGTGCCAGCAGTAGTTCAGGGCTGGACTATGGCTACACCTTC	CASSSSGLDYGYTF
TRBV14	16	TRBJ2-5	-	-	TGTGCCAGCAGCCAAGAATCGGGTTGGTATCAAGAGACCCAGTACTTC	CASSQESGWYQETQYF
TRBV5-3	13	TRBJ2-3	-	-	TGTGCCAGAAGCGGTAGTATCACAGATACGCAGTATTTT	CARSGSITDTQYF
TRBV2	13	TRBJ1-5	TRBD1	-	TGTGCCAGCAGAATGACAGGGATTCAGCCCCAGCATTTT	CASRMTGIQPQHF
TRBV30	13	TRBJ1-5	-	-	TGTGCCTGGAACAGTGATAGCAATCAGCCCCAGCATTTT	CAWNSDSNQPQHF
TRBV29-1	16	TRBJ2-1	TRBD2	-	TGCAGCGTTGGGGGTGGCGGGACTAAATCCTACAATGAGCAGTTCTTC	CSVGGGGTKSYNEQFF
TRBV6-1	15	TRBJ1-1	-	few	TGTGCCAGCAGTGAAGCGGTTGGCTTGAACACTGAAGCTTTCTTT	CASSEAVGLNTEAFF
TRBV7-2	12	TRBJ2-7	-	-	TGTGCCAGCAGCCCAGAGGTGGGCGAGCAGTACTTC	CASSPEVGEQYF
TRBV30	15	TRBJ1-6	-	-	TGTGCCTGGAGTGTACGAGGTGCTAAAGGTTCACCCCTCCACTTT	CAWSVRGAKGSPLHF
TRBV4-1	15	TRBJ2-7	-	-	TGCGCCAGCAGCCAAGACAAGGACAGATACTACGAGCAGTACTTC	CASSQDKDRYYEQYF
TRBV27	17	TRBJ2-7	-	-	TGTGCCAGCAGTTTTATTAGCGGGACAGGGCCGCGCTACGAGCAGTACTTC	CASSFISGTGPRYEQYF
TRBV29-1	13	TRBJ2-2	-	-	TGCAGCGTTGAAGGTGTTAGCAGCGGGGAGCTGTTTTTT	CSVEGVSSGELFF
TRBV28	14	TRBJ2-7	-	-	TGTGCCAGCACCCTTGGGGTACAGGGCTACGAGCAGTACTTC	CASTLGVQGYEQYF
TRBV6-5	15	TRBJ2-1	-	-	TGTGCCAGCACTGGAAGAGGGTGGCTGGGGAATGAGCAGTTCTTC	CASTGRGWLGNEQFF
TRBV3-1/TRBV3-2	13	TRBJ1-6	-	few	TGTGCCAGCAGCCATGGAGGCAATTCACCCCTCCACTTT	CASSHGGNSPLHF
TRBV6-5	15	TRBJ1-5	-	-	TGTGCCAGCAGTTACTCTTACAGGGGCAATCAGCCCCAGCATTTT	CASSYSYRGNQPQHF
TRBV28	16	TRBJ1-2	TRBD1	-	TGTGCCAGCAGCGCAAGGACAGGCTTAATTTGGGATGGCTACACCTTC	CASSARTGLIWDGYTF
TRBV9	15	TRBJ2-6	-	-	TGTGCCAGCAGCCCCCGTTACTCTGGGGCCAACGTCCTGACTTTC	CASSPRYSGANVLTF
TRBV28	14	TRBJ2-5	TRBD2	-	TGTGCCAGCCACTGGGGCGGAGCGGGGGAGACCCAGTACTTC	CASHWGGAGETQYF
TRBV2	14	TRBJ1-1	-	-	TGTGCCAGCAGCGCACAGGTGCTGAACACTGAAGCTTTCTTT	CASSAQVLNTEAFF
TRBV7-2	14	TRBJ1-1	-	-	TGTGCCAGCAGCTCATTAGGGACTAACACTGAAGCTTTCTTT	CASSSLGTNTEAFF
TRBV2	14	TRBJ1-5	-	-	TGTGCCAGCAGTGATACCGGGGGGCGTCAGCCCCAGCATTTT	CASSDTGGRQPQHF
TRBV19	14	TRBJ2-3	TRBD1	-	TGTGCCACTATGACAGGGGAGAGGACAGATACGCAGTATTTT	CATMTGERTDTQYF
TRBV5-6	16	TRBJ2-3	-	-	TGTGCCAGCAGCCTGGAGAGAGGGGAGGTCGCAGATACGCAGTATTTT	CASSLERGEVADTQYF